This TCR beta chain was sequenced during a study of T cell changes during pregnancy in multiple sclerosis. This CDR3 comprises 18 residues. The germline gives CDR1 MNHEY, CDR2 SMNVEV (reference sequence). V lost 0 bases to trimming and J lost 9 bases; unmatched junction nucleotides: 17. Here immunoSEQ multiplex PCR was the method, and the copy in TCRdb shows in-frame clones only, minus some. The sample gives 45,000 or so clones, about 91% of which show up once; approximately 2.6% is in the top ten. This sequence was found in a female donor with multiple sclerosis, enrolled in a pregnancy study. Sequencing was performed on CD8+ T cells from peripheral blood mononuclear cells, taken in the second trimester of pregnancy. This chain uses TRBV27 with TRBJ2-1; TRBD1 matches at 7 bases. The DNA of the CDR3 is TGTGCCAGCAGTTTATCGAGGGGACAGCTGGGAGTAATGGGTGAGCAGTTCTTC. Translated: CASSLSRGQLGVMGEQFF.